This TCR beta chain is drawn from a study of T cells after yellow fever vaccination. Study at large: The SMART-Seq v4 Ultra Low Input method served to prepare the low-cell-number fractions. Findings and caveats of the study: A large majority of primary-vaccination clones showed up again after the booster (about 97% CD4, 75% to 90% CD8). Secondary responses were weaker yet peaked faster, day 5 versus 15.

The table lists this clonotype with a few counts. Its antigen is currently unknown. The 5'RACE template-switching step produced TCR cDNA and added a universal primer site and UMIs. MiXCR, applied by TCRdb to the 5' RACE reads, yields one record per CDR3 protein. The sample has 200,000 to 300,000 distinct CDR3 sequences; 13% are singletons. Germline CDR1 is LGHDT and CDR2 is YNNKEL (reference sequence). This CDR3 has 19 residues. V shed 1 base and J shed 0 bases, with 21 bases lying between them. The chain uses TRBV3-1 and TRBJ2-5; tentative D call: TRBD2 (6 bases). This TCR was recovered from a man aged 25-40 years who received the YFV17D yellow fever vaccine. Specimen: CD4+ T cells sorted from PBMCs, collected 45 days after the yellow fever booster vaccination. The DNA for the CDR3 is TGTGCCAGCAGCCAAGGAAGGCGGAGGAGCGGGCCGTACCAAGAGACCCAGTACTTC. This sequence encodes CASSQGRRRSGPYQETQYF.